The 20 T cell receptor beta chains presented below share a single source sample, sequenced in a study of vaccination and CD4 T cells after COVID-19. Treatment in this sample: roughly 10-day PBMC culture with coronavirus spike peptide pools or control peptides (ViraFEST assay). At the Johns Hopkins FTIC core, DNA taken from cultured CD4+ T cells was sequenced by way of the Oncomine TCR Beta short-read assay. Via MiXCR, TCRdb re-called the PCR reads, giving one row per CDR3 protein. The sample has over 25,000 distinct CDR3 sequences; roughly 60% are singletons. These TCRs are of unknown antigen specificity. Sequencing used CD4+ T cells from blood, cultured in vitro, obtained after SARS-CoV-2 vaccination. The receptors shown here come from a human donor who received a COVID-19 vaccine.

J is TRBJ1-2 and V is TRBV6-2 or TRBV6-3, with 9 bases fitting TRBD1. The CDR3 runs to 13 residues. Losses at the gene ends were 5 bases for V and 6 bases for J; bases not matched to a gene: 4. CDR1 MNHEY and CDR2 SVGEGT come from the germline V gene. The CDR3 DNA follows: TGTGCCAGCAGTACAGGGGGCGCAGATGGCTACACCTTC. Translating it yields CASSTGGADGYTF.

V and J are TRBV5-6 and TRBJ1-2, with 8 nucleotides matching TRBD1. J was trimmed by 5 bases and V by 4 bases; bases with no gene match: 13. The CDR3 consists of 16 residues. Germline assignment: CDR1 SGHDT and CDR2 YYEEEE. The chain's CDR3 is CASSPRSGQGGYGYTF. CDR3 DNA: TGTGCCAGCAGCCCCCGGTCTGGACAGGGAGGATATGGCTACACCTTC.

The rearrangement joins TRBV5-3 to TRBJ2-4; 7 bases are a match to TRBD1. TRBV5-3 is treated as an ORF (open reading frame) with a function not yet certain. J was trimmed by 8 bases and V by 8 bases; bases with no gene match: 13. CDR3 length: 14 amino acids. This CDR3 is CASSQTGPGDIQYF. The CDR3 coding sequence is TGTGCCAGCAGCCAGACAGGGCCCGGAGACATTCAGTACTTC.

This clonotype was counted between two and nine times. V and J are TRBV6-5 and TRBJ2-3, with D possibly being TRBD1 or TRBD2 (6 bases each). There are 14 residues in the CDR3. Trimming removed 2 bases from V and 5 bases from J, with 11 bases in between. Germline V gives CDR1 MNHEY, CDR2 SVGAGI. For the CDR3, the DNA is TGTGCCAGCAGTTACGGGGGGCCGGGAGATACGCAGTATTTT. Amino acid sequence: CASSYGGPGDTQYF.

The chain links TRBV7-2 to TRBJ2-5; D gene ambiguous. This CDR3 is built from 13 residues. V was pared by 4 bases and J by 1 base, with 7 bases between. Germline lookup yields CDR1 SGHTA and CDR2 FQGNSA. CDR3 in amino acids: CASSSHPQETQYF. The DNA of the CDR3 is TGTGCCAGCAGCTCACACCCCCAAGAGACCCAGTACTTC.

The J gene is TRBJ2-1, the V gene TRBV27; D possibly corresponds to TRBD2 (5 bases). The V gene lost 5 bases and the J gene lost 2 bases, with 13 bases spanning the gap. The CDR3 covers 15 residues. Per germline, CDR1 MNHEY and CDR2 SMNVEV (reference sequence). The CDR3 DNA is TGTGCCAGCAGTGTGGAGGTCGGCCCCTACAATGAGCAGTTCTTC. Amino acids: CASSVEVGPYNEQFF.

The table lists this clonotype with a few counts. The chain joins TRBV10-3 to TRBJ2-3; 8 positions agree with TRBD1. V lost 6 bases, J lost 3 bases, and 23 bases stayed unmatched. The CDR3 is made up of 20 amino acids. Germline V gene sequence: CDR1 ENHRY, CDR2 SYGVKD. In nucleotides, the CDR3 is TGTGCCATCAGGGAACCGAACAGACGAAACAGGGGGGTTTGGACAGATACGCAGTATTTT. The encoded protein is CAIREPNRRNRGVWTDTQYF.

The V and J genes are TRBV19 and TRBJ1-5; D uncertain. Trimming cost V 3 bases and J 0 bases, with 12 bases left between them. Germline V gene sequence: CDR1 LNHDA, CDR2 SQIVND (reference sequence). This CDR3 spans 16 amino acids. The CDR3 sequence is CASSIGRRNSNQPQHF. CDR3 in DNA: TGTGCCAGTAGTATCGGTAGGAGAAATAGCAATCAGCCCCAGCATTTT. The full variable domain, completed using reference TRBV19 and TRBJ1-5, is DGGITQSPKYLFRKEGQNVTLSCEQNLNHDAMYWYRQDPGQGLRLIYYSQIVNDFQKGDIAEGYSVSREKKESFPLTVTSAQKNPTAFYLCASSIGRRNSNQPQHFGDGTRLSIL.

The chain is built from TRBV2 and TRBJ2-1; TRBD1 matches 8 bases. The V gene's germline CDR1 is SNHLY and CDR2 FYNNEI. Germline trimming cut 6 bases from V and 8 bases from J; bases unmatched to any gene: 3. The CDR3 loop spans 12 amino acids. The CDR3 DNA reads as TGTGCCAGCAGGCCACAGGGGGATGAGCAGTTCTTC. Its translation: CASRPQGDEQFF.

The J gene is TRBJ2-5, the V gene TRBV2, with a possible D match to TRBD2 (5 bases). The CDR3 has 14 residues. Per germline, CDR1 SNHLY and CDR2 FYNNEI. The V gene lost 4 bases and the J gene lost 4 bases, with 13 bases spanning the gap. Here the CDR3 reads CASSADFSGETQYF. The DNA for the CDR3 is TGTGCCAGCAGTGCGGACTTTTCGGGAGAGACCCAGTACTTC. Full variable domain (remainder filled in from reference TRBV2 and TRBJ2-5): EPEVTQTPSHQVTQMGQEVILRCVPISNHLYFYWYRQILGQKVEFLVSFYNNEISEKSEIFDDQFSVERPDGSNFTLKIRSTKLEDSAMYFCASSADFSGETQYFGPGTRLLVL.

The V and J genes are TRBV12-3 or TRBV12-4 and TRBJ2-3; 7 bases agree with TRBD2. The CDR3 contains 15 residues. The V segment lost 2 bases and the J segment 3 bases; nucleotides outside the gene matches: 5. CDR3 residues: CASSLWRGKTDTQYF. The DNA of the CDR3 is TGTGCCAGCAGTTTATGGCGGGGGAAGACAGATACGCAGTATTTT.

This clonotype occurred a few times. The junction departs from the called germline gene at one end, perhaps through a read error. V and J are TRBV10-3 and TRBJ1-1, with D uncertain. The CDR3 is 14 residues long. Germline V gives CDR1 ENHRY, CDR2 SYGVKD. CDR3 DNA sequence: TGTGCCATCACTGAGGGAGATGGGGACACTGAAGCTTTCTTT. Translation: CAITEGDGDTEAFF.

The V call is TRBV20-1, the J call TRBJ1-4, with 9 bases lining up with TRBD1. V lost 6 bases to trimming and J lost 4 bases; unmatched junction nucleotides: 6. The CDR3 totals 14 residues. Per the germline V gene, CDR1 is DFQATT and CDR2 is SNEGSKA (reference sequence). The CDR3 sequence: CSALPGQGNEKLFF. The CDR3 DNA sequence: TGCAGTGCACTGCCGGGACAGGGTAATGAAAAACTGTTTTTT.

The genes are TRBV2 and TRBJ2-3; 9 bases line up with TRBD2. The germline V gene has CDR1 SNHLY and CDR2 FYNNEI. With V trimmed by 7 bases and J by 2 bases, 4 bases remained unmatched. This CDR3 has 14 residues. This CDR3 reads CASNLAGDTDTQYF. CDR3 nucleotides: TGTGCCAGCAACTTAGCGGGGGACACAGATACGCAGTATTTT.

The V call is TRBV10-1, the J call TRBJ2-3; 11 bases match TRBD2. CDR3 length equals 16 residues. Looked up from germline, CDR1 is WNHNN and CDR2 is SYGVQD (reference sequence). Germline trimming cut 4 bases from V and 4 bases from J; bases unmatched to any gene: 7. This CDR3 is CASSGSSGGIADTQYF. The CDR3 region has the DNA TGCGCCAGCAGTGGCTCTAGCGGGGGGATCGCAGATACGCAGTATTTT.

This sequence joins TRBV30 and TRBJ2-7; 12 bases fit TRBD2. The germline V gene encodes CDR1 GTSNPN and CDR2 SVGIG (reference sequence). The CDR3 is 15 residues long. V lost 4 bases, J lost 6 bases, and 10 bases stayed unmatched. The CDR3 loop reads CAWTPTSGGWSEQYF. CDR3 bases: TGTGCCTGGACCCCAACTAGCGGGGGGTGGTCCGAGCAGTACTTC. The full variable domain, in which reference TRBV30 and TRBJ2-7 provide the parts outside the CDR3, is SQTIHQWPATLVQPVGSPLSLECTVEGTSNPNLYWYRQAAGRGLQLLFYSVGIGQISSEVPQNLSASRPQDRQFILSSKKLLLSDSGFYLCAWTPTSGGWSEQYFGPGTRLTVT.

The chain carries TRBV7-3 and TRBJ2-3, with D possibly being TRBD1 (5 bases). The CDR3 sequence is 17 residues long. Germline-derived CDR1 and CDR2 are SGHTA and FQGTGA. Trimming shortened V by 5 bases and J by 0 bases, and 18 bases separated the two germline ends. The DNA of the CDR3 is TGTGCCAGCAGCCCAGGGCCATTAAGGTCTAGCACAGATACGCAGTATTTT. Encoded protein: CASSPGPLRSSTDTQYF.

This clonotype came up a few times. The rearrangement joins TRBV15 to TRBJ2-7; D ambiguous. The CDR3 runs to 13 residues. Trimming removed 1 base at V and 4 bases at J, with 8 bases between. Germline CDR1 is LNHNV and CDR2 is YYDKDF (reference sequence). The CDR3 spells CATSRVPLYEQYF. The CDR3 DNA is TGTGCCACCAGCAGAGTCCCTCTTTACGAGCAGTACTTC.

The genes are TRBV2 and TRBJ2-1; 14 bases align to TRBD2. CDR3 length: 16 residues. Germline CDR1 is SNHLY and CDR2 is FYNNEI. V gave up 4 bases and J gave up 3 bases; unmatched junction bases: 2. The DNA of the CDR3 is TGTGCCAGCAGTGGACTAGCGGGGGGGTTCTACAATGAGCAGTTCTTC. Its protein is CASSGLAGGFYNEQFF.

This clonotype has just a few counts. The genes are TRBV10-1 and TRBJ2-3, with TRBD1 identical over 8 bases. The V gene's germline CDR1 is WNHNN and CDR2 SYGVQD (reference sequence). The CDR3 is 15 amino acids. V gave up 3 bases and J gave up 4 bases; unmatched junction bases: 6. The CDR3 spells CASSDRQGRSDTQYF. CDR3 DNA sequence: TGCGCCAGCAGTGACAGACAGGGGAGATCAGATACGCAGTATTTT.